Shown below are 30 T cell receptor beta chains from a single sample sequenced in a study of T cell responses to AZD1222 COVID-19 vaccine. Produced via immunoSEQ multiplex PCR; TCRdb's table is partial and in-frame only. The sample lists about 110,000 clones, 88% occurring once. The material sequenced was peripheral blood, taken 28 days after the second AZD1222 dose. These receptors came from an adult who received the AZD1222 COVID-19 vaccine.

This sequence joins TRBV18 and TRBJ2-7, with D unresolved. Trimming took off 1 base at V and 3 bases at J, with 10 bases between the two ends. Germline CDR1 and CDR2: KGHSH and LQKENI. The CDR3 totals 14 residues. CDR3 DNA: TGTGCCAGCTCACCACGAGTCGACGGCTACGAGCAGTACTTC. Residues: CASSPRVDGYEQYF.

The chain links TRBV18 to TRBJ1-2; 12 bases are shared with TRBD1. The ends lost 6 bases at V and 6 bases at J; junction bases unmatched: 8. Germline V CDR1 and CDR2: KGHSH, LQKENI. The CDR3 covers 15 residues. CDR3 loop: CASSPGTGGVNGYTF. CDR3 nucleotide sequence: TGTGCCAGCTCGCCCGGGACAGGGGGCGTGAATGGCTACACCTTC. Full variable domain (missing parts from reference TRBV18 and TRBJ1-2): NAGVMQNPRHLVRRRGQEARLRCSPMKGHSHVYWYRQLPEEGLKFMVYLQKENIIDESGMPKERFSAEFPKEGPSILRIQQVVRGDSAAYFCASSPGTGGVNGYTFGSGTRLTVV.

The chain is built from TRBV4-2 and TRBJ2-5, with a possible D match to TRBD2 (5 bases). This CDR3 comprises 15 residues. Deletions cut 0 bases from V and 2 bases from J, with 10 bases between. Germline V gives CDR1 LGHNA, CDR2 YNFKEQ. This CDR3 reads CASSQDRGAQETQYF. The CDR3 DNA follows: TGTGCCAGCAGCCAAGATCGGGGTGCACAAGAGACCCAGTACTTC.

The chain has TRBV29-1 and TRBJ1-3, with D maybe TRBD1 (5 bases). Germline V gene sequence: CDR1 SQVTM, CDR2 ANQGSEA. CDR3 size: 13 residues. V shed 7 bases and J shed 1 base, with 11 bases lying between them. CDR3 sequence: CSGRVKSGNTIYF. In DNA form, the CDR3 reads TGCAGCGGCAGGGTCAAGTCTGGAAACACCATATATTTT.

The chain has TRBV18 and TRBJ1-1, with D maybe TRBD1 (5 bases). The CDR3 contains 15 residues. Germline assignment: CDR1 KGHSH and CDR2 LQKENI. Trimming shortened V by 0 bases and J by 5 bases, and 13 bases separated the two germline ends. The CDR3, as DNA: TGTGCCAGCTCACCACCATCAGGGCACCGGACTGAAGCTTTCTTT. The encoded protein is CASSPPSGHRTEAFF.

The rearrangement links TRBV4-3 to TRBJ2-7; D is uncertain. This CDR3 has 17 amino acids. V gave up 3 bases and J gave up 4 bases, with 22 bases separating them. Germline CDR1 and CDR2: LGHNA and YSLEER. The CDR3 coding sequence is TGCGCCAGCAGCCAGGAACACCTTTCATCTCGCCTATACGAGCAGTACTTC. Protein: CASSQEHLSSRLYEQYF.

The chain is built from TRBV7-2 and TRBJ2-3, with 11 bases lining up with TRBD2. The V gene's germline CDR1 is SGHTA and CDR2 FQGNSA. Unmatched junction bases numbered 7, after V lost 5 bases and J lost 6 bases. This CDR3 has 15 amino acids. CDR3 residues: CASSLIAGGGDTQYF. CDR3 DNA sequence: TGTGCCAGCAGCCTCATAGCGGGGGGGGGCGATACGCAGTATTTT.

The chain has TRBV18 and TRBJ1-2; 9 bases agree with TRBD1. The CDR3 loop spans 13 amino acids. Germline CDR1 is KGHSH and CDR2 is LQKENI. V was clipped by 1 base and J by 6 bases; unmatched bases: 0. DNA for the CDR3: TGTGCCAGCTCACCACGGACAGGGGATGGCTACACCTTC. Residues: CASSPRTGDGYTF.

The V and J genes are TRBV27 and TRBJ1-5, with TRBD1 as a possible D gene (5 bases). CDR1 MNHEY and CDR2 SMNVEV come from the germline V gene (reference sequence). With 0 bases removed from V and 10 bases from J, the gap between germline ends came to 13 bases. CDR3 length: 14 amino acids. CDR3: CASSLSMGRSPQHF. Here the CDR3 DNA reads TGTGCCAGCAGTTTATCGATGGGGCGATCTCCCCAGCATTTT.

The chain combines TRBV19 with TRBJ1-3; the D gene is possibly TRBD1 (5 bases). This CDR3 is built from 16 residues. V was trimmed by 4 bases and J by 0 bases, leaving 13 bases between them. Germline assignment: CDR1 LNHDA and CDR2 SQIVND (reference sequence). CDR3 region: CASSRGATNSGNTIYF. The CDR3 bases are TGTGCCAGTAGTAGAGGGGCAACTAACTCTGGAAACACCATATATTTT.

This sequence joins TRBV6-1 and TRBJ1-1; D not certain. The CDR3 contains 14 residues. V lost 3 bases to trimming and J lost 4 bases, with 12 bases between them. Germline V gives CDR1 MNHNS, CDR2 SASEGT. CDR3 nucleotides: TGTGCCAGCAGTGATACCTTGGGGTTCACTGAAGCTTTCTTT. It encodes CASSDTLGFTEAFF.

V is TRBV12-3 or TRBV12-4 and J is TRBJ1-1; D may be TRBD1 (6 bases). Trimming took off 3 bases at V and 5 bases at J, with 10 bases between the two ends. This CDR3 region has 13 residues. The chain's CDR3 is CASSFTGRTEAFF. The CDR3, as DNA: TGTGCCAGCAGTTTCACAGGGAGAACTGAAGCTTTCTTT.

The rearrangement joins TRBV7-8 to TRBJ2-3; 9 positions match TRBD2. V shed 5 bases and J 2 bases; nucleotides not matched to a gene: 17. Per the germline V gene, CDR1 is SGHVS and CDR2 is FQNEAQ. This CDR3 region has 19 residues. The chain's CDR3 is CASSPRAASGGYYTDTQYF. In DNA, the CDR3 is TGTGCCAGCAGCCCGCGGGCCGCAAGCGGGGGGTATTACACAGATACGCAGTATTTT.

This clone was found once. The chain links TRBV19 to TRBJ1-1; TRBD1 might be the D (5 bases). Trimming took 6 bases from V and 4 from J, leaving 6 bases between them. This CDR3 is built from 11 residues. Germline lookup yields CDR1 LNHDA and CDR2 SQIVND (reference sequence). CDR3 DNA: TGTGCCAGTAGCGGGGGCACTGAAGCTTTCTTT. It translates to CASSGGTEAFF.

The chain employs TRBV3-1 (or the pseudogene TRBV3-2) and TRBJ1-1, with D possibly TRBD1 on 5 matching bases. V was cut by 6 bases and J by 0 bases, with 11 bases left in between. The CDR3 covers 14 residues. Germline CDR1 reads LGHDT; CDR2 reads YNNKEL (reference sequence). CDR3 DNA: TGTGCCAGCAGTCGAGGGACGGTGAACACTGAAGCTTTCTTT. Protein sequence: CASSRGTVNTEAFF.

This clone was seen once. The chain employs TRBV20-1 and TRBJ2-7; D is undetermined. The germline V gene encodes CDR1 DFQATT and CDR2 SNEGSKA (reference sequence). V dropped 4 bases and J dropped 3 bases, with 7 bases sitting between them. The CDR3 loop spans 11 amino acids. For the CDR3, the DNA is TGCAGTGCTAAGCAGCGCTACGAGCAGTACTTC. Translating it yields CSAKQRYEQYF.

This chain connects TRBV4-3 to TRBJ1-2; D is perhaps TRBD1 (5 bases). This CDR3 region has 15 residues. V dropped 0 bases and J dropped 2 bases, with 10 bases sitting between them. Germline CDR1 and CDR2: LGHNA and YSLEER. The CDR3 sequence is CASSQDGRENYGYTF. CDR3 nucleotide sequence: TGCGCCAGCAGCCAAGATGGCAGGGAGAACTATGGCTACACCTTC.

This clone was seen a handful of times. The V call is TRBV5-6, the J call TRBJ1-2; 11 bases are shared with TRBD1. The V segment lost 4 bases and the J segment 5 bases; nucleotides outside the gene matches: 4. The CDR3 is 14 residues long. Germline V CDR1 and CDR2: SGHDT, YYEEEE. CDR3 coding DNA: TGTGCCAGCAGCCCGGACAGGGGGCGGTATGGCTACACCTTC. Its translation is CASSPDRGRYGYTF.

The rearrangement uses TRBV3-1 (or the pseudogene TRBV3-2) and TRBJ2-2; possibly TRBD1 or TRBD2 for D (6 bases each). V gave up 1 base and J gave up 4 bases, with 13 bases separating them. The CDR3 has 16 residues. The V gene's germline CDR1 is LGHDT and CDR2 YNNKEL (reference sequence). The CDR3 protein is CASSQVGGTRTGELFF. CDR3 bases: TGTGCCAGCAGCCAAGTAGGGGGGACGCGCACCGGGGAGCTGTTTTTT.

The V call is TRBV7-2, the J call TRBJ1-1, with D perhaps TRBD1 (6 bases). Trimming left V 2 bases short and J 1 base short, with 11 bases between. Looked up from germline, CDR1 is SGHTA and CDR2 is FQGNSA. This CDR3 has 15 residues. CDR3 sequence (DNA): TGTGCCAGCAGCTTATGGGGGGACAAGAACACTGAAGCTTTCTTT. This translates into CASSLWGDKNTEAFF. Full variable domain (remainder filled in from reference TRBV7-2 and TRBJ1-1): GAGVSQSPSNKVTEKGKDVELRCDPISGHTALYWYRQSLGQGLEFLIYFQGNSAPDKSGLPSDRFSAERTGGSVSTLTIQRTQQEDSAVYLCASSLWGDKNTEAFFGQGTRLTVV.

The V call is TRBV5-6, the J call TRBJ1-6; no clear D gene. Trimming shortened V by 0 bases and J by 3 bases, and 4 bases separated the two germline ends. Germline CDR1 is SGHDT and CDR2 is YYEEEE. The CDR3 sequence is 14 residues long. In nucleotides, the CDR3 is TGTGCCAGCAGCTTGGACAGCTATAATTCACCCCTCCACTTT. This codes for CASSLDSYNSPLHF.

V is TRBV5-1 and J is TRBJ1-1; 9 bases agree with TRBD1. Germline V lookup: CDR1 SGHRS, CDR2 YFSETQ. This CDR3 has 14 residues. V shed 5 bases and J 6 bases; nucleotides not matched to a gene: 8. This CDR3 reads CASRGTGNKSEAFF. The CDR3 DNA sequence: TGCGCCAGCAGGGGGACAGGGAACAAGTCTGAAGCTTTCTTT.

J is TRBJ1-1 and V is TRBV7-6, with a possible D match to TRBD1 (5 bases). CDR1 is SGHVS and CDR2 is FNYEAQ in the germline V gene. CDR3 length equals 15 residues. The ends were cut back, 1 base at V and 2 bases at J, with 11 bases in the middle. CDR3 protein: CASSLEMGLNTEAFF. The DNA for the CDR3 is TGTGCCAGCAGCTTAGAGATGGGGCTAAACACTGAAGCTTTCTTT.

CDR3 DNA: TGTGCCAGCAGCTTCAGTTGGGGGCAAACTGAAGCTTTCTTT. Amino acids: CASSFSWGQTEAFF. The rearrangement links TRBV7-8 to TRBJ1-1; D possibly corresponds to TRBD1 (6 bases). The CDR3 spans 14 residues. Deletions cut 3 bases from V and 5 bases from J, with 13 bases between. Germline-derived CDR1 and CDR2 are SGHVS and FQNEAQ.

The CDR3 loop reads CASSESPRETGELFF. DNA of the CDR3: TGTGCCAGCAGTGAATCCCCCAGGGAAACCGGGGAGCTGTTTTTT. The chain recombines TRBV25-1 with TRBJ2-2; D possibly corresponds to TRBD1 (5 bases). V lost 1 base, J lost 5 bases, and 11 bases lay in between. From germline, CDR1 is MGHDK and CDR2 SYGVNS. The CDR3 runs to 15 residues.

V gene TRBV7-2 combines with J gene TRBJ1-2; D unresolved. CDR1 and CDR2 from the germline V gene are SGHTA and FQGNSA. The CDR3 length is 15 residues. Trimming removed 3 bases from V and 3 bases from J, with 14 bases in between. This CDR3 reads CASSFSSEGYYGYTF. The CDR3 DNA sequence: TGTGCCAGCAGCTTTTCGTCCGAGGGCTACTATGGCTACACCTTC.

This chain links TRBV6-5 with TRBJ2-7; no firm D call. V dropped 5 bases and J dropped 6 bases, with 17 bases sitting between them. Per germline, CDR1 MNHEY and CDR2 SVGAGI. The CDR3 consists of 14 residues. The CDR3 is CASSLVGVHGEQYF. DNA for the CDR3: TGTGCCAGCAGTCTAGTTGGGGTCCACGGCGAGCAGTACTTC.

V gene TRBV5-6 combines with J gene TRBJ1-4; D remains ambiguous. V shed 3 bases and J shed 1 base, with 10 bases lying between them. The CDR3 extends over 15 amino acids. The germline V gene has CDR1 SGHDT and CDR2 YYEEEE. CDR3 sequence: CASSSGRGTNEKLFF. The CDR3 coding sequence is TGTGCCAGCAGCTCCGGACGGGGAACTAATGAAAAACTGTTTTTT.

The CDR3 DNA follows: TGTGCCAGCAGCGTAGCGGCAGGGCCAAGCCCCTACAATGAGCAGTTCTTC. It encodes CASSVAAGPSPYNEQFF. This chain uses TRBV9 with TRBJ2-1, with D possibly TRBD1 on 5 matching bases. Germline V gives CDR1 SGDLS, CDR2 YYNGEE. V lost 0 bases and J 2 bases, leaving 15 bases between the germline ends. The length of the CDR3 is 17 residues.

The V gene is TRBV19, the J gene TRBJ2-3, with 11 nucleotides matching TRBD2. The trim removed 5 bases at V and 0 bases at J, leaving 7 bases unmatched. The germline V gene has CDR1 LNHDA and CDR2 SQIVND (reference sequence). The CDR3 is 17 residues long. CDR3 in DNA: TGTGCCAGTAGTTCTTCTAGCGGGGGGACGAGCACAGATACGCAGTATTTT. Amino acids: CASSSSSGGTSTDTQYF.